A single TCR beta chain is shown here with its context. The target antigen is unknown. One entry per CDR3 protein, without DNA, is what TCRdb gives after re-calling the 5' RACE reads. The listing records about 150,000 distinct CDR3 sequences. CDR1 is SGHVS and CDR2 is FQNEAQ in the germline V gene. This CDR3 region has 15 residues. The data derive from a study of T cells expressing NK-cell markers. Study-wide findings and caveats: A handful of donors showed these clonotypes also leading the CD3+CD56-NKG2C+ fraction.

The sequenced sample consisted of blood T cells: a sorted CD56 or NKG2C T cell subset, CD4+ or CD8+ T cells, or bulk PBMC T cells (not recorded which). The source is a woman between 50 and 59 years old in good health. The V and J genes are TRBV7-8 and TRBJ2-7. CDR3 loop: CASSLGRLAAYEQYF.